This is a list of T cell receptor beta chains from one sample in a study of T cell responses to AZD1222 COVID-19 vaccine. TCRdb's table, derived via immunoSEQ multiplex PCR, lists solely in-frame clones and lacks some. The profile shows 150,000 or so clones, 91% of them singletons. The sequences come from peripheral blood, collected 28 days after the second AZD1222 dose. The receptor set was obtained from an adult who received the AZD1222 COVID-19 vaccine. CDR3s include the opening cysteine and the closing phenylalanine or tryptophan. The D gene is left open where the match is weak. The size entry is marked missing in some rows and otherwise reads once, few, many or a size class.

>TRBJ2-6|.|TRBD1|TRBV27
CASRETGGAGGANVLTF
TGTGCCAGCCGCGAGACAGGGGGCGCAGGTGGGGCCAACGTCCTGACTTTC
>TRBJ2-4|.|.|TRBV21-1
CASSKAREAKNIQYF
TGTGCCAGCAGCAAAGCACGTGAGGCCAAAAACATTCAGTACTTC
>TRBJ1-4|.|.|TRBV6-2/TRBV6-3
CASSYVATNEKLFF
TGTGCCAGCAGTTACGTTGCAACTAATGAAAAACTGTTTTTT
>TRBJ2-7|.|.|TRBV10-3
CAISEVLENEQYF
TGTGCCATCAGTGAGGTCCTGGAAAACGAGCAGTACTTC
>TRBJ1-2|.|TRBD1|TRBV6-6
CASSRIQRSGTGNIGSGYTF
TGTGCCAGCAGCCGTATACAGCGCTCCGGGACAGGGAACATCGGAAGCGGCTACACCTTC
>TRBJ1-1|.|.|TRBV5-1
CASSTGTFNTEAFF
TGCGCCAGCTCAACCGGGACCTTTAACACTGAAGCTTTCTTT
>TRBJ1-1|.|TRBD1|TRBV6-5
CASTRGQGRLTEAFF
TGTGCCAGCACAAGGGGACAGGGGAGATTAACTGAAGCTTTCTTT
>TRBJ2-7|once|.|TRBV29-1
CSVEGRGRLEQYF
TGCAGCGTTGAGGGCAGGGGGAGGCTCGAGCAGTACTTC
>TRBJ1-4|.|.|TRBV29-1
CSAHSHRGLFF
TGCAGCGCGCATAGCCATCGGGGTCTGTTTTTT
>TRBJ2-7|.|.|TRBV5-6
CASSLVVNQAYEQYF
TGTGCCAGCAGCTTGGTGGTCAACCAAGCGTACGAGCAGTACTTC
>TRBJ1-5|many|.|TRBV6-2/TRBV6-3
CASSYPQFLGSGQPQHF
TGTGCCAGCAGTTACCCCCAATTCTTGGGGTCAGGACAGCCCCAGCATTTT
>TRBJ2-7|.|TRBD1|TRBV29-1
CSVVRGQGASEQYF
TGCAGCGTTGTCAGGGGACAGGGGGCCTCCGAGCAGTACTTC
>TRBJ2-3|.|.|TRBV9
CASSVGGNVADTQYF
TGTGCCAGCAGCGTAGGAGGTAATGTGGCCGATACGCAGTATTTT
>TRBJ2-7|once|TRBD1|TRBV5-4
CASSFVSLGQRISYEQYF
TGTGCCAGCAGCTTTGTTTCTTTGGGACAGCGGATTTCCTACGAGCAGTACTTC
>TRBJ1-1|.|.|TRBV7-3
CASSLRAGTEAFF
TGTGCCAGCAGCTTAAGGGCGGGGACTGAAGCTTTCTTT
>TRBJ2-7|.|.|TRBV25-1
CASSKIGYEQYF
TGTGCCAGCAGTAAAATAGGGTACGAGCAGTACTTC
>TRBJ2-1|.|TRBD2|TRBV7-2
CASSEGLAASYNEQFF
TGTGCCAGCAGCGAGGGACTAGCGGCTTCCTACAATGAGCAGTTCTTC
>TRBJ2-1|.|TRBD1|TRBV24-1
CATSEPGTGAYNEQFF
TGTGCCACCAGTGAGCCGGGGACAGGAGCCTACAATGAGCAGTTCTTC
>TRBJ1-1|.|.|TRBV10-3
CAISSPPMNTEAFF
TGTGCCATCTCAAGTCCGCCGATGAACACTGAAGCTTTCTTT
>TRBJ1-5|.|.|TRBV7-9
CASSLGGGNQPQHF
TGTGCCAGCAGCTTAGGGGGGGGCAATCAGCCCCAGCATTTT
>TRBJ1-5|.|.|TRBV19
CASSLGGHRENQPQHF
TGTGCCAGTTCCCTCGGGGGGCACAGGGAAAATCAGCCCCAGCATTTT
>TRBJ2-1|.|TRBD2|TRBV3-1/TRBV3-2
CASSRRSGGASSYNEQFF
TGTGCCAGCAGCCGGAGGAGCGGGGGGGCGAGCTCCTACAATGAGCAGTTCTTC
>TRBJ2-7|.|.|TRBV3-1/TRBV3-2
CASSQDRGGLGGSSYEQYF
TGTGCCAGCAGCCAAGATAGAGGAGGACTAGGGGGAAGCTCCTACGAGCAGTACTTC
>TRBJ1-2|.|TRBD1|TRBV7-2
CASSPDRVDGYTF
TGTGCCAGCAGCCCCGACAGGGTCGACGGCTACACCTTC
>TRBJ2-7|.|TRBD2|TRBV3-1/TRBV3-2
CASSRGTSGGIYEQYF
TGTGCCAGCAGCCGCGGGACTAGCGGGGGCATCTACGAGCAGTACTTC
>TRBJ2-5|.|TRBD2|TRBV7-8
CASSPRTSGGEETQYF
TGTGCCAGCAGCCCTAGGACTAGCGGAGGGGAGGAGACCCAGTACTTC
>TRBJ1-4|.|.|TRBV7-9
CASSLASGGLGSEKLFF
TGTGCCAGCAGCTTAGCGTCGGGGGGCTTAGGGTCTGAAAAACTGTTTTTT
>TRBJ2-2|few|.|TRBV7-8
CASSLGGTGELFF
TGTGCCAGCAGCTTAGGCGGTACCGGGGAGCTGTTTTTT
>TRBJ2-1|.|.|TRBV6-6
CASSSRQGGPDNEQFF
TGTGCCAGCAGTTCCCGACAAGGGGGGCCCGACAATGAGCAGTTCTTC
>TRBJ2-5|.|TRBD2|TRBV7-2
CASSLGIAGGTWETQYF
TGTGCCAGCAGCTTAGGCATAGCGGGGGGCACCTGGGAGACCCAGTACTTC
>TRBJ2-2|.|.|TRBV19
CASWGVGPGELFF
TGTGCCAGTTGGGGGGTCGGCCCCGGGGAGCTGTTTTTT
>TRBJ2-7|.|TRBD2|TRBV4-1
CASSQVRTSVSYEQYF
TGCGCCAGCAGCCAAGTAAGGACTAGCGTCTCCTACGAGCAGTACTTC
>TRBJ2-5|.|TRBD2|TRBV5-1
CASSLFSGSDETQYF
TGCGCCAGCAGCTTGTTTAGCGGGAGTGATGAGACCCAGTACTTC
>TRBJ2-2|few|.|TRBV7-3
CASSRYQGTGELFF
TGTGCCAGCAGCCGGTATCAGGGGACCGGGGAGCTGTTTTTT
>TRBJ1-1|.|.|TRBV20-1
CSASLRETEAFF
TGCAGTGCTAGTCTTAGGGAAACTGAAGCTTTCTTT
>TRBJ2-1|.|TRBD2|TRBV29-1
CSVDQGLISNNEQFF
TGCAGCGTTGACCAGGGACTAATCTCCAACAATGAGCAGTTCTTC